A selection of T cell receptor beta chains follows, all from one sample in a study of cytomegalovirus exposure and HLA in healthy donors. The table came from immunoSEQ multiplex PCR; TCRdb's copy has only in-frame clones and leaves some out. This sample carries a few hundred thousand clones, around 90% of them seen once, and the ten largest clones take more than 0.95%. Sequencing was performed on PBMCs. Receptors were obtained from a man between 25 and 39 years old in good health and CMV-seronegative. Each CDR3 is given without its conserved first and last residue.

V	CDR3
TRBV4-3	ASSQDWAGLAANTDTQY
TRBV11-2	ASSLEGQGYNEQF
TRBV4-1	ASSQGGGTGPYEQY
TRBV11-2	ASSGVREKLF
TRBV6-5	ASTRTGSWDEQF
TRBV18	ASSPLSGGFNEKLF
TRBV19	ASSITPLIYT
TRBV25-1	ASRGQGRGNQPQH
TRBV27	ASSLSRQGAGSPLH
TRBV7-2	ASSREWTGSTGELF
TRBV5-1	ASRQRDKPYEQY
TRBV21-1	ASSKARTASGANVLT
TRBV7-9	ASSIPGLANYEQY
TRBV7-8	ASSLGTGAYEQY
TRBV7-9	ASSFTQDGYT
TRBV6-5	ASSYSGGTEAF
TRBV9	ASSGTGKTYNEQF
TRBV6-1	ATREKSNSPLH
TRBV7-9	ASSLSLSYEQY
TRBV30	LLDRGGYGEAF
TRBV14	ASSQEVWGLGYT
TRBV5-1	ASRLPGGWTEAF
TRBV5-5	ASSKLGTGGEQY
TRBV6-1	ASSERGWTEVQDSPLH
TRBV11-2	ASSFTGGENSPLH
TRBV5-1	ASSLTETYEQY
TRBV5-1	ASSSLGGRNTEAF
TRBV2	ASRVGGGQETQY
TRBV2	ASSRQGATNQPQH
TRBV7-2	ASSLMGGPYNEQF
TRBV10-3	AIRRQDNYGYT
TRBV27	ASRGQSYNEQF
TRBV6-5	ASSSNRGAYGYT
TRBV6-1	ASSERGEGIINQPQH
TRBV19	ASSRDRGTDTQY
TRBV19	ASSIRQGLYEQY
TRBV10-1	ASSEQRGGPQQY
TRBV4-1	ASSRSGTGGFNEAF
TRBV5-1	ASRPLAGGLNSYNEQF
TRBV30	AWSVLAGTGELF